This T cell receptor (beta chain) was captured by sequencing in a study of blood T cells in healthy people across ages. Remarks on this clonotype: Its antigen is as yet unknown.

General study findings and limits: It was the long-lived donors that had more naive CD4+ cells and higher diversity than aged donors.

Next came a second PCR, run for about 6 to 11 cycles, which used a sample-barcoded 5' primer along with a J-beta primer mix. One entry per CDR3 protein results from TCRdb running MiXCR on the 5' RACE reads. Of about 1.4 million distinct CDR3 sequences detected, roughly 64% appear once; the ten largest clones hold under 8.5%. Material: blood. This TCR was sampled from a man between 18 and 35 years old in good health.

The CDR3 spells CASSQGGSSGGPGEQFF. The CDR3 coding sequence is TGTGCCAGCAGCCAAGGAGGGAGTTCGGGGGGGCCTGGGGAGCAGTTCTTC. V usage is TRBV4-2 and J usage is TRBJ2-1, with 8 bases matching TRBD2. Germline V gene sequence: CDR1 LGHNA, CDR2 YNFKEQ. The CDR3 has 17 amino acids. The V and J ends lost 1 base and 10 bases, in that order; junction bases with no gene match: 15.